A single sample gave rise to the 15 T cell receptor beta chains below, sequenced in a study of T cells in Graves' hyperthyroidism and ophthalmopathy. RNA transcripts served as the template for amplifying TCR beta CDR3 regions. TCR CDR3 underwent first-round RT-PCR with the HTBI primer set. TCRdb fed the multiplex PCR reads into MiXCR, producing one record per CDR3 protein. The table records a few hundred thousand distinct CDR3 sequences, 46% of them present only once. The sample taken for sequencing was peripheral blood or thyroid tissue (not recorded which). The receptors originated from a woman aged 18-29 years with Graves' hyperthyroidism.

Comment on this clonotype: A much bigger clone sits one base away, suggesting this may be a read error. The J gene is TRBJ1-5, the V gene TRBV12-3 or TRBV12-4; a weak D match, TRBD1 (5 bases). Trimming left V 8 bases short and J 6 bases short, with 23 bases between. The CDR3 totals 16 residues. CDR3 region: CASLPIGKGTGQPQHF. The CDR3, as DNA: TGTGCCAGCCTCCCAATCGGCAAGGGAACAGGTCAGCCCCAGCATTTT.

This clonotype was found a few times. V is TRBV7-9 and J is TRBJ2-3; D tentatively fits TRBD1 or TRBD2 (5 bases each). Germline V lookup: CDR1 SEHNR, CDR2 FQNEAQ (reference sequence). V was clipped by 5 bases and J by 0 bases, with 15 bases between them. There are 16 residues in the CDR3. CDR3 in amino acids: CASSRSGTTSTDTQYF. The CDR3 DNA sequence: TGTGCCAGCAGCCGGTCCGGGACCACAAGCACAGATACGCAGTATTTT.

This clonotype came up a few times. The J gene is TRBJ2-1, the V gene TRBV7-9, with 7 bases fitting TRBD2. CDR1 is SEHNR, CDR2 FQNEAQ, per germline (reference sequence). The CDR3 sequence is 15 residues long. V gave up 6 bases and J gave up 8 bases; unmatched junction bases: 13. The CDR3 region is CASRGLAGVADEQFF. In DNA, the CDR3 is TGTGCCAGCAGGGGGCTTGCGGGAGTAGCGGATGAGCAGTTCTTC. The full variable domain, with the rest looked up from reference TRBV7-9 and TRBJ2-1, is DTGVSQNPRHKITKRGQNVTFRCDPISEHNRLYWYRQTLGQGPEFLTYFQNEAQLEKSRLLSDRFSAERPKGSFSTLEIQRTEQGDSAMYLCASRGLAGVADEQFFGPGTRLTVL.

This clonotype has at least ten counts. This rearrangement joins TRBV6-5 to TRBJ1-2; no clear D gene. Germline V gives CDR1 MNHEY, CDR2 SVGAGI. V was trimmed by 5 bases and J by 4 bases, leaving 8 bases between them. The CDR3 has 12 residues. Here the CDR3 DNA reads TGTGCCAGCAGTCCTACTAGCTATGGCTACACCTTC. Translated: CASSPTSYGYTF.

At least ten counts were recorded for this clonotype. The J gene is TRBJ2-5, the V gene TRBV19; 8 nucleotides agree with TRBD2. V lost 3 bases and J lost 3; bases outside the gene matches: 6. The germline V gene encodes CDR1 LNHDA and CDR2 SQIVND (reference sequence). The CDR3 totals 15 residues. The CDR3 DNA reads TGTGCCAGTAGTATTCCGGGACTAGTAAAAGAGACCCAGTACTTC. It codes for CASSIPGLVKETQYF.

This clonotype occurred many times. The CDR3 here is CSAREQGRTEAFF. The DNA for the CDR3 is TGCAGTGCTAGAGAACAGGGTCGAACTGAAGCTTTCTTT. The chain carries TRBV20-1 and TRBJ1-1; possible D gene TRBD1, 6 bases. V was cut by 0 bases and J by 5 bases, with 10 bases left in between. The CDR3 loop spans 13 amino acids. Germline V gives CDR1 DFQATT, CDR2 SNEGSKA (reference sequence).

This clonotype was picked up many times. The J gene is TRBJ1-1, the V gene TRBV19; 10 bases map to TRBD1. J gave up 5 bases and V 2 bases, and 2 bases lay outside the gene matches. This CDR3 has 14 amino acids. In germline, CDR1 is LNHDA, CDR2 SQIVND (reference sequence). The CDR3 bases are TGTGCCAGTAGTATATGGGACAGGGGTACTGAAGCTTTCTTT. It translates to CASSIWDRGTEAFF.

Notes on this clonotype: Since a much larger clone is just one base distant, this may be a read error. The chain is built from TRBV7-3 and TRBJ2-2; TRBD1 or TRBD2 may be the D gene (6 bases each). V lost 7 bases to trimming and J lost 3 bases, with 15 bases between them. The germline V gene encodes CDR1 SGHTA and CDR2 FQGTGA. The CDR3 totals 15 residues. The CDR3 sequence: CASNGGTGDTGELFF. The CDR3 region has the DNA TGTGCCAGCAACGGGGGCACAGGCGACACCGGGGAGCTGTTTTTT.

The chain has TRBV29-1 and TRBJ1-2; perhaps TRBD1 as D (6 bases). This CDR3 is built from 11 residues. The V end was cut by 6 bases, the J end by 11 bases, with 16 bases between. Germline lookup yields CDR1 SQVTM and CDR2 ANQGSEA. CDR3 residues: CSVRRDTRYTF. CDR3 coding DNA: TGCAGCGTCCGAAGGGACACTAGATACACCTTC. Complete variable domain (other parts from reference TRBV29-1 and TRBJ1-2): SAVISQKPSRDICQRGTSLTIQCQVDSQVTMMFWYRQQPGQSLTLIATANQGSEATYESGFVIDKFPISRPNLTFSTLTVSNMSPEDSSIYLCSVRRDTRYTFGSGTRLTVV.

This clonotype was picked up one time. The chain combines TRBV20-1 with TRBJ2-7, with 9 bases matching TRBD1. With 7 bases clipped from V and 3 bases from J, the junction kept 4 bases outside the gene matches. Per germline, CDR1 DFQATT and CDR2 SNEGSKA (reference sequence). This CDR3 has 12 residues. The CDR3 here is CSGAGQGYEQYF. The CDR3 nucleotides read TGCAGTGGAGCGGGACAGGGCTACGAGCAGTACTTC.

The rearrangement links TRBV2 to TRBJ1-2; D remains unclear. CDR3 length: 14 residues. V was trimmed by 4 bases and J by 8 bases, leaving 17 bases between them. Germline CDR1 SNHLY, CDR2 FYNNEI. This CDR3 reads CASSGRESQGGYTF. CDR3 nucleotides: TGTGCCAGCAGTGGGCGGGAGAGCCAAGGAGGCTACACCTTC.

The chain recombines TRBV18 with TRBJ1-3; 10 bases agree with TRBD1. Trimming cost V 4 bases and J 8 bases; bases outside gene matches: 2. The V gene's germline CDR1 is KGHSH and CDR2 LQKENI. The CDR3 has 13 amino acids. CDR3 nucleotides: TGTGCCAGCTCACGGACAGGGGGGCACACCATATATTTT. Its protein is CASSRTGGHTIYF. Full variable domain (outside the CDR3, taken from reference TRBV18 and TRBJ1-3): NAGVMQNPRHLVRRRGQEARLRCSPMKGHSHVYWYRQLPEEGLKFMVYLQKENIIDESGMPKERFSAEFPKEGPSILRIQQVVRGDSAAYFCASSRTGGHTIYFGEGSWLTVV.

The table lists this clonotype with a few counts. The chain carries TRBV4-3 and TRBJ2-7, with 8 bases that match TRBD2. Trimming cost V 0 bases and J 2 bases; bases outside gene matches: 9. The germline CDR1 and CDR2 sequences are LGHNA and YSLEER. The CDR3 is 17 residues long. In DNA form, the CDR3 reads TGCGCCAGCAGCCAAGATGCTAGCGGGCTACTCCCCTACGAGCAGTACTTC. Its protein is CASSQDASGLLPYEQYF.

This clonotype was found many times. This chain's CDR3 is CASSFREYEKLFF. In nucleotides, the CDR3 is TGTGCCAGCAGTTTTCGGGAGTATGAAAAACTGTTTTTT. The rearrangement links TRBV12-3 or TRBV12-4 to TRBJ1-4; unclear D gene. This CDR3 has 13 residues. Trimming left V 3 bases short and J 6 bases short, with 8 bases between.

V and J are TRBV7-9 and TRBJ2-7, with 15 bases that match TRBD2. Germline V lookup: CDR1 SEHNR, CDR2 FQNEAQ (reference sequence). V lost 5 bases, J lost 7 bases, and 6 bases stayed unmatched. The CDR3 covers 15 residues. Here the CDR3 reads CASSTSGTSGREQYF. In nucleotides, the CDR3 is TGTGCCAGCAGCACTTCCGGGACTAGCGGGAGGGAGCAGTACTTC.